Listed below are T cell receptor beta chains from one sample, sequenced in a study of spatial heterogeneity in lung cancer. TCRdb reanalysed the 5' RACE reads using MiXCR and keeps one entry per CDR3 protein. The table lists tens of thousands of distinct CDR3 sequences, around 4.5% of them singletons, with about 32% in the top ten. The sample here was PBMCs, taken at surgery. These TCRs come from a male donor with early-stage non-small cell lung cancer. Each CDR3 is given without its conserved first and last residue.

v_gene	j_gene	CDR3aa
TRBV4-2	TRBJ2-2	ASSQDRRLAGRANTGELF
TRBV3-1	TRBJ2-1	ASSTTANEQF
TRBV7-2	TRBJ2-2	ASSWTSGVNTGELF
TRBV29-1	TRBJ2-7	SVGGLAGVGEQY
TRBV5-1	TRBJ2-7	ASSLRDSNYEQY
TRBV7-3	TRBJ1-1	ASIPDREVVNTEAF
TRBV7-2	TRBJ2-3	ASSSYGTSGRRGTDTQY
TRBV18	TRBJ2-2	ASSPPEARAGELF
TRBV20-1	TRBJ2-1	SAKRTGINEQF
TRBV7-9	TRBJ1-1	ASSRTGQGITEAF
TRBV7-3	TRBJ2-5	ASSKTVQETQY
TRBV28	TRBJ1-2	ASTAQTANYGYT
TRBV20-1	TRBJ2-1	SASGGGYNEQF
TRBV7-9	TRBJ2-7	ASSWGQGLAYEQY
TRBV7-6	TRBJ1-1	ASSSYRGQNTEAF
TRBV6-4	TRBJ2-7	ASAEGPLGYEQY
TRBV6-5	TRBJ1-1	ASSPGSGPEAF
TRBV5-4	TRBJ1-2	ASSLETARGYT
TRBV7-9	TRBJ2-3	ASSGGLAGVDTQY
TRBV2	TRBJ2-1	ASGAGGLL
TRBV24-1	TRBJ2-1	ATSDYKGSYNEQF
TRBV7-9	TRBJ2-2	ATSQGTNTGELF